The 19 T cell receptor beta chains below were found in one sample sequenced in a study of brain T cells in children with intractable seizures. Here immunoSEQ multiplex PCR was the method, and the copy in TCRdb shows in-frame clones only, minus some. The sample has hundreds of thousands of clones, roughly 93% seen once. Time point in this sample: blood from clinic visit 5 months post-surgery; TSC patient then seizure free. The sequencing here drew on peripheral blood, taken 4 to 5 months after surgery. The source is a boy in the first two years of life with tuberous sclerosis and intractable seizures.

This clone was seen only a few times. The V call is TRBV6-5, the J call TRBJ1-5; 9 nucleotides match TRBD1. Unmatched junction bases numbered 10, after V lost 6 bases and J lost 7 bases. CDR1 is MNHEY, CDR2 SVGAGI, per germline. This CDR3 comprises 15 residues. This CDR3 is CASSPVWDRVQPQHF. CDR3 coding DNA: TGTGCCAGCAGCCCCGTTTGGGACAGGGTCCAGCCCCAGCATTTT.

The chain carries TRBV10-3 and TRBJ2-1; 8 bases align to TRBD2. CDR1 ENHRY and CDR2 SYGVKD come from the germline V gene. CDR3 length: 14 amino acids. Trimming cost V 3 bases and J 3 bases; bases outside gene matches: 1. CDR3 protein: CAISDSGNYNEQFF. CDR3 in DNA: TGTGCCATCAGTGATAGCGGGAACTACAATGAGCAGTTCTTC.

Concerning this clone itself: Other nucleotide sequences in the sample specify the same CDR3. The chain links TRBV18 to TRBJ1-6; a weak D match, TRBD1 (5 bases). CDR1 and CDR2 from the germline V gene are KGHSH and LQKENI. The CDR3 runs 14 residues. With 2 bases removed from V and 3 bases from J, the gap between germline ends came to 5 bases. The CDR3 nucleotides are TGTGCCAGCTCACCAGGGGGCTATAATTCACCCCTCCACTTT. It is translated as CASSPGGYNSPLHF.

This rearrangement joins TRBV10-2 to TRBJ2-7, with TRBD1 as a possible D gene (5 bases). The germline gives CDR1 WSHSY, CDR2 SAAADI. The CDR3 contains 14 residues. Trimming shortened V by 6 bases and J by 5 bases, and 17 bases separated the two germline ends. Here the CDR3 reads CASRFQGLRHEQYF. The DNA of the CDR3 is TGCGCCAGCAGGTTCCAGGGTCTCCGCCACGAGCAGTACTTC.

The gene calls are TRBV7-2 and TRBJ1-1; D is perhaps TRBD1 (5 bases). This CDR3 spans 15 amino acids. Germline CDR1 and CDR2: SGHTA and FQGNSA. V lost 1 base, J lost 1 base, and 10 bases lay in between. This CDR3 reads CASSLVGTTNTEAFF. The CDR3 bases are TGTGCCAGCAGCTTAGTCGGGACGACGAACACTGAAGCTTTCTTT.

The count of this clone is one. The gene calls are TRBV2 and TRBJ1-2; D not resolved. The V end lost 7 bases, the J end lost 8 bases, and 23 bases lay between the germline ends. This CDR3 region has 15 residues. Germline V gene lookup returns CDR1 SNHLY and CDR2 FYNNEI. CDR3 nucleotides: TGTGCCAGCAAAGGAGGGCTTTCGGGTTTTGGCGGCTACACCTTC. This encodes CASKGGLSGFGGYTF.

As concerns this clone: A single base separates this from a much larger clone, so it may be a read error. CDR3 loop: CASSGADTQYF. CDR3 DNA: TGTGCCAGCAGCGGGGCGGATACGCAGTATTTT. This chain uses TRBV9 with TRBJ2-3; D call uncertain. The CDR3 sequence is 11 residues long. Germline CDR1 is SGDLS and CDR2 is YYNGEE. V gave up 3 bases and J gave up 6 bases, with 5 bases separating them. The full variable domain, with the rest looked up from reference TRBV9 and TRBJ2-3, is DSGVTQTPKHLITATGQRVTLRCSPRSGDLSVYWYQQSLDQGLQFLIQYYNGEERAKGNILERFSAQQFPDLHSELNLSSLELGDSALYFCASSGADTQYFGPGTRLTVL.

The chain employs TRBV5-1 and TRBJ2-7; D is possibly TRBD1 (6 bases). The CDR3 extends over 15 amino acids. Germline V CDR1 and CDR2: SGHRS, YFSETQ. Deletions cut 0 bases from V and 7 bases from J, with 17 bases between. The chain's CDR3 is CASSLAGTKGGEQYF. The CDR3 DNA follows: TGCGCCAGCAGCTTGGCCGGGACCAAAGGGGGTGAGCAGTACTTC.

This clone was observed a single time. The chain employs TRBV18 and TRBJ1-1, with D unclear. Germline V gene data show CDR1 as KGHSH and CDR2 as LQKENI. The CDR3 sequence is 14 residues long. V lost 3 bases and J lost 0, with 8 bases in between. CDR3 in DNA: TGTGCCAGCTCACCCCCAGGTCTGAACACTGAAGCTTTCTTT. As protein: CASSPPGLNTEAFF.

J is TRBJ1-1 and V is TRBV18; no reliable D call. V was cut by 4 bases and J by 3 bases, with 12 bases left in between. Germline V gene sequence: CDR1 KGHSH, CDR2 LQKENI. The CDR3 length is 14 residues. The CDR3 DNA reads as TGTGCCAGCTCACGGACGACTGGAGACACTGAAGCTTTCTTT. It specifies CASSRTTGDTEAFF.

This clone was detected only once. The rearrangement links TRBV6-6 to TRBJ2-3; the D is unclear. The V end lost 8 bases, the J end lost 7 bases, and 13 bases lay between the germline ends. Germline CDR1 is MNHNY and CDR2 is SVGAGI (reference sequence). The CDR3 length is 12 residues. The CDR3 DNA is TGTGCCAGCGGATCCAAAACTCATACGCAGTATTTT. Its protein product is CASGSKTHTQYF.

The rearrangement joins TRBV19 to TRBJ1-5; tentative D call: TRBD1 (5 bases). The CDR3 has 15 amino acids. The V gene's germline CDR1 is LNHDA and CDR2 SQIVND (reference sequence). Trimming took 6 bases from V and 4 from J, leaving 16 bases between them. CDR3 protein: CASSFWGRGNQPQHF. The DNA of the CDR3 is TGTGCCAGTAGCTTCTGGGGAAGGGGAAATCAGCCCCAGCATTTT. The variable domain in full, completed from reference TRBV19 and TRBJ1-5, reads DGGITQSPKYLFRKEGQNVTLSCEQNLNHDAMYWYRQDPGQGLRLIYYSQIVNDFQKGDIAEGYSVSREKKESFPLTVTSAQKNPTAFYLCASSFWGRGNQPQHFGDGTRLSIL.

V is TRBV7-2 and J is TRBJ1-1; 7 bases line up with TRBD1. There are 16 residues in the CDR3. Germline lookup yields CDR1 SGHTA and CDR2 FQGNSA. Trimming removed 5 bases from V and 5 bases from J; junction bases left unmatched: 14. CDR3 DNA sequence: TGTGCCAGCAGCCCCGCCGGGTGGGCAGGGGGTACTGAAGCTTTCTTT. This encodes CASSPAGWAGGTEAFF.

The V call is TRBV24-1, the J call TRBJ1-2; possibly TRBD1 for D (5 bases). From germline, CDR1 is KGHDR and CDR2 SFDVKD. The ends were cut back, 5 bases at V and 0 bases at J, with 15 bases in the middle. The CDR3 totals 16 residues. The CDR3 coding sequence is TGTGCCACCAGTGTCGGCCCGGGGGAAGCTAACTATGGCTACACCTTC. The encoded protein is CATSVGPGEANYGYTF.

This chain connects TRBV5-4 to TRBJ2-3, with 13 bases identical to TRBD2. The V gene's germline CDR1 is SGHNT and CDR2 YYREEE (reference sequence). The length of the CDR3 is 17 residues. V lost 4 bases to trimming and J lost 1 base; unmatched junction nucleotides: 6. CDR3 sequence: CASSPRTSGSGTDTQYF. In nucleotides, the CDR3 is TGTGCCAGCAGCCCACGGACTAGCGGGAGCGGCACAGATACGCAGTATTTT. Variable domain in full (rest from reference TRBV5-4 and TRBJ2-3): ETGVTQSPTHLIKTRGQQVTLRCSSQSGHNTVSWYQQALGQGPQFIFQYYREEENGRGNFPPRFSGLQFPNYSSELNVNALELDDSALYLCASSPRTSGSGTDTQYFGPGTRLTVL.

The table lists this clone with a count of one. V gene TRBV4-1 combines with J gene TRBJ2-5; TRBD1 might be the D (5 bases). The CDR3 runs 15 residues. CDR1 MGHRA and CDR2 YSYEKL come from the germline V gene. The V gene lost 1 base and the J gene lost 7 bases, with 16 bases spanning the gap. The CDR3 DNA reads TGCGCCAGCAGCCAAGGCCGGACATCAAGAGGGACCCAGTACTTC. This codes for CASSQGRTSRGTQYF.

For this clone: This same CDR3 is encoded by further DNA sequences in the sample. The chain employs TRBV30 and TRBJ2-5; D unresolved. The V end lost 3 bases, the J end lost 1 base, and 3 bases lay between the germline ends. The CDR3 is 11 residues long. Germline V gives CDR1 GTSNPN, CDR2 SVGIG (reference sequence). The DNA of the CDR3 is TGTGCCTGGAGGGGCCAAGAGACCCAGTACTTC. Encoded protein: CAWRGQETQYF.

The genes are TRBV9 and TRBJ2-7, with D unresolved. The CDR3 is 14 amino acids. The germline gives CDR1 SGDLS, CDR2 YYNGEE. The V and J ends lost 3 bases and 4 bases respectively, with 14 bases between them. The CDR3 bases are TGTGCCAGCAGCGGCGGCCCTGACCAATACGAGCAGTACTTC. This gives the protein CASSGGPDQYEQYF.

This clone appeared once. The rearrangement joins TRBV11-2 to TRBJ2-1; 8 bases are shared with TRBD2. Trimming cost V 7 bases and J 4 bases; bases outside gene matches: 9. The CDR3 loop spans 15 amino acids. Germline V gene lookup returns CDR1 SGHAT and CDR2 FQNNGV. Written as DNA, the CDR3 is TGTGCCAGCATCGACCCCCCTAGCGGGTACAATGAGCAGTTCTTC. Translated, it gives CASIDPPSGYNEQFF.